Listed below are T cell receptor beta chains from one sample, sequenced in a study of blood T cell repertoires in COVID-19. Libraries were prepared by immunoSEQ multiplex PCR; TCRdb keeps only in-frame clonotypes and omits some of them. The sample has roughly 40,000 clones; 88% are singletons. Sequenced sample: peripheral blood. Receptors were obtained from a human donor in a cohort sampled during active COVID-19. CDR3s include the opening cysteine and the closing phenylalanine or tryptophan. The order of the fields is V gene, clone size, J gene, D gene, CDR3 protein, CDR3 DNA. A D gene is named only where the DNA matches it firmly. The size entry is marked missing in some rows and otherwise reads once, few, many or a size class.

v_call: TRBV5-5; clone_size: .; j_call: TRBJ1-1; d_call: .; cdr3_aa: CASSLSSGRITEAFF; cdr3_nt: TGTGCCAGCAGCTTGTCTTCAGGGAGGATCACTGAAGCTTTCTTT
v_call: TRBV3-1/TRBV3-2; clone_size: .; j_call: TRBJ1-5; d_call: .; cdr3_aa: CASSRDGDNQPQHF; cdr3_nt: TGTGCCAGCAGTCGAGACGGGGACAATCAGCCCCAGCATTTT
v_call: TRBV10-3; clone_size: .; j_call: TRBJ2-7; d_call: .; cdr3_aa: CAITEGADVPYEQYF; cdr3_nt: TGTGCCATCACGGAAGGGGCAGATGTCCCCTACGAGCAGTACTTC
v_call: TRBV11-2; clone_size: .; j_call: TRBJ2-7; d_call: TRBD2; cdr3_aa: CASSLAGLASRYEQYF; cdr3_nt: TGTGCCAGCAGCTTAGCGGGACTAGCCTCCCGCTACGAGCAGTACTTC
v_call: TRBV6-1; clone_size: few; j_call: TRBJ1-5; d_call: .; cdr3_aa: CASSEPRIGQPQHF; cdr3_nt: TGTGCCAGCAGTGAGCCGCGGATAGGACAGCCCCAGCATTTT
v_call: TRBV3-1/TRBV3-2; clone_size: .; j_call: TRBJ2-1; d_call: TRBD2; cdr3_aa: CASRGLAAYNEQFF; cdr3_nt: TGTGCCAGCAGGGGACTAGCGGCTTACAATGAGCAGTTCTTC
v_call: TRBV7-8; clone_size: few; j_call: TRBJ1-2; d_call: TRBD1; cdr3_aa: CASSPRPGQGANYGYTF; cdr3_nt: TGTGCCAGCAGCCCCCGCCCGGGACAGGGGGCGAACTATGGCTACACCTTC
v_call: TRBV13; clone_size: .; j_call: TRBJ2-7; d_call: TRBD1; cdr3_aa: CASSERQGAYEQYF; cdr3_nt: TGTGCCAGCAGCGAAAGACAGGGGGCCTACGAGCAGTACTTC
v_call: TRBV5-1; clone_size: .; j_call: TRBJ2-1; d_call: TRBD2; cdr3_aa: CASSLGLAGDNEQFF; cdr3_nt: TGCGCCAGCAGCTTGGGACTAGCGGGGGACAATGAGCAGTTCTTC
v_call: TRBV2; clone_size: .; j_call: TRBJ1-5; d_call: .; cdr3_aa: CASSNGNEQPQHF; cdr3_nt: TGTGCCAGCAGTAACGGGAATGAACAGCCCCAGCATTTT
v_call: TRBV19; clone_size: .; j_call: TRBJ1-4; d_call: TRBD1; cdr3_aa: CASSIGTGGTNEKLFF; cdr3_nt: TGTGCCAGTAGTATCGGGACAGGGGGGACTAATGAAAAACTGTTTTTT
v_call: TRBV5-1; clone_size: .; j_call: TRBJ2-1; d_call: TRBD1; cdr3_aa: CASSSRQGAQDDEQFF; cdr3_nt: TGCGCCAGCAGCTCAAGACAGGGGGCTCAGGACGATGAGCAGTTCTTC
v_call: TRBV7-9; clone_size: few; j_call: TRBJ1-5; d_call: TRBD1; cdr3_aa: CASSPRDRSQPQHF; cdr3_nt: TGTGCCAGCAGCCCCCGGGACAGGAGCCAGCCCCAGCATTTT
v_call: TRBV30; clone_size: once; j_call: TRBJ2-3; d_call: TRBD2; cdr3_aa: CAWSRTSGGVDTQYF; cdr3_nt: TGTGCCTGGAGTAGAACTAGCGGGGGGGTGGATACGCAGTATTTT
v_call: TRBV30; clone_size: once; j_call: TRBJ1-2; d_call: .; cdr3_aa: CAWSVAPHSVRNYGYTF; cdr3_nt: TGTGCCTGGAGTGTAGCCCCCCACTCGGTGCGAAACTATGGCTACACCTTC
v_call: TRBV15; clone_size: .; j_call: TRBJ1-1; d_call: .; cdr3_aa: CATSRDRVMNTEAFF; cdr3_nt: TGTGCCACCAGCAGAGATCGGGTTATGAACACTGAAGCTTTCTTT
v_call: TRBV7-9; clone_size: .; j_call: TRBJ1-6; d_call: .; cdr3_aa: CASSETESPLHF; cdr3_nt: TGTGCCAGCAGCGAGACAGAGTCACCCCTCCACTTT
v_call: TRBV2; clone_size: .; j_call: TRBJ2-5; d_call: .; cdr3_aa: CASSELEGETQYF; cdr3_nt: TGTGCCAGCAGTGAGCTAGAGGGAGAGACCCAGTACTTC
v_call: TRBV5-1; clone_size: .; j_call: TRBJ2-5; d_call: TRBD2; cdr3_aa: CASSPIGGAGETQYF; cdr3_nt: TGCGCCAGCAGCCCGATCGGGGGGGCGGGAGAGACCCAGTACTTC
v_call: TRBV29-1; clone_size: .; j_call: TRBJ2-3; d_call: TRBD1; cdr3_aa: CSVVSIQGRPDTQYF; cdr3_nt: TGCAGCGTTGTTTCAATACAGGGGCGCCCAGATACGCAGTATTTT
v_call: TRBV5-1; clone_size: .; j_call: TRBJ1-2; d_call: TRBD1; cdr3_aa: CASSLGTGAVNYGYTF; cdr3_nt: TGCGCCAGCAGCTTGGGGACAGGGGCTGTTAACTATGGCTACACCTTC
v_call: TRBV12-3/TRBV12-4; clone_size: few; j_call: TRBJ1-1; d_call: TRBD1; cdr3_aa: CASRWTGSTEAFF; cdr3_nt: TGTGCCAGCAGATGGACAGGGAGCACTGAAGCTTTCTTT
v_call: TRBV7-9; clone_size: few; j_call: TRBJ1-2; d_call: .; cdr3_aa: CASSFPGIYGYTF; cdr3_nt: TGTGCCAGCAGCTTCCCAGGTATCTATGGCTACACCTTC
v_call: TRBV12-3/TRBV12-4; clone_size: .; j_call: TRBJ1-1; d_call: .; cdr3_aa: CATDEREGEAFF; cdr3_nt: TGTGCCACCGACGAGAGGGAGGGTGAAGCTTTCTTT
v_call: TRBV10-2; clone_size: .; j_call: TRBJ1-2; d_call: TRBD1; cdr3_aa: CASSPQGAYGYTF; cdr3_nt: TGCGCCAGCAGTCCACAGGGGGCCTATGGCTACACCTTC
v_call: TRBV3-1/TRBV3-2; clone_size: .; j_call: TRBJ1-2; d_call: .; cdr3_aa: CASSQDLHGYTF; cdr3_nt: TGTGCCAGCAGCCAAGATCTACATGGCTACACCTTC
v_call: TRBV30; clone_size: .; j_call: TRBJ1-1; d_call: .; cdr3_aa: CAWISPGIPGAFF; cdr3_nt: TGTGCCTGGATCTCCCCAGGGATCCCCGGAGCTTTCTTT
v_call: TRBV4-2; clone_size: once; j_call: TRBJ2-5; d_call: TRBD2; cdr3_aa: CASSQVGLAGPVEETQYF; cdr3_nt: TGTGCCAGCAGCCAAGTAGGACTAGCGGGGCCTGTGGAAGAGACCCAGTACTTC
v_call: TRBV13; clone_size: .; j_call: TRBJ2-7; d_call: .; cdr3_aa: CASTDSRTGGNEQYF; cdr3_nt: TGTGCCAGCACCGACTCACGGACAGGAGGGAACGAGCAGTACTTC
v_call: TRBV19; clone_size: .; j_call: TRBJ2-1; d_call: TRBD1; cdr3_aa: CASSVGQGVGEQFF; cdr3_nt: TGTGCCAGCTCGGTGGGACAGGGGGTAGGTGAGCAGTTCTTC
v_call: TRBV27; clone_size: .; j_call: TRBJ1-1; d_call: TRBD1; cdr3_aa: CASSLYTGTGFAEAFF; cdr3_nt: TGTGCCAGCAGTTTATACACCGGGACAGGTTTTGCTGAAGCTTTCTTT
v_call: TRBV7-9; clone_size: .; j_call: TRBJ2-1; d_call: .; cdr3_aa: CASSLDQGNYNEQFF; cdr3_nt: TGTGCCAGCAGCTTAGATCAGGGAAACTACAATGAGCAGTTCTTC
v_call: TRBV7-9; clone_size: .; j_call: TRBJ2-7; d_call: TRBD1; cdr3_aa: CASSLNSGTGTEQYF; cdr3_nt: TGTGCCAGCAGCTTAAACTCCGGGACAGGGACCGAGCAGTACTTC
v_call: TRBV4-2; clone_size: .; j_call: TRBJ1-6; d_call: .; cdr3_aa: CASSQDKSSYNSPLHF; cdr3_nt: TGTGCCAGCAGCCAAGATAAGAGCTCCTATAATTCACCCCTCCACTTT
v_call: TRBV19; clone_size: .; j_call: TRBJ2-7; d_call: TRBD1; cdr3_aa: CASSIDQDRRIYEQYF; cdr3_nt: TGTGCCAGTAGTATAGACCAGGACAGGCGGATCTACGAGCAGTACTTC
v_call: TRBV30; clone_size: .; j_call: TRBJ1-6; d_call: .; cdr3_aa: CAWSVDNSPLHF; cdr3_nt: TGTGCCTGGTCGGTGGATAATTCACCCCTCCACTTT
v_call: TRBV6-5; clone_size: .; j_call: TRBJ2-1; d_call: .; cdr3_aa: CASTLGGPYNEQFF; cdr3_nt: TGTGCCAGCACTCTAGGCGGCCCCTACAATGAGCAGTTCTTC
v_call: TRBV4-2; clone_size: .; j_call: TRBJ2-3; d_call: TRBD2; cdr3_aa: CASSQVGGGVPDTQYF; cdr3_nt: TGTGCCAGCAGCCAAGTCGGCGGGGGGGTCCCAGATACGCAGTATTTT
v_call: TRBV7-9; clone_size: .; j_call: TRBJ2-1; d_call: TRBD2; cdr3_aa: CASSLAAGGLDEQFF; cdr3_nt: TGTGCCAGCAGCTTAGCAGCGGGGGGGCTCGATGAGCAGTTCTTC
v_call: TRBV19; clone_size: .; j_call: TRBJ1-4; d_call: .; cdr3_aa: CASGSRGGNEKLFF; cdr3_nt: TGTGCCAGTGGAAGCCGGGGTGGTAATGAAAAACTGTTTTTT
v_call: TRBV5-1; clone_size: .; j_call: TRBJ2-2; d_call: TRBD2; cdr3_aa: CASTLRGGDTGELFF; cdr3_nt: TGCGCCAGCACCCTCCGGGGGGGGGACACCGGGGAGCTGTTTTTT
v_call: TRBV9; clone_size: .; j_call: TRBJ1-2; d_call: TRBD1; cdr3_aa: CASSQGTGTTNYGYTF; cdr3_nt: TGTGCCAGCAGCCAAGGGACAGGGACCACTAACTATGGCTACACCTTC
v_call: TRBV4-1; clone_size: .; j_call: TRBJ1-2; d_call: TRBD1; cdr3_aa: CASSQGDSVLYGYTF; cdr3_nt: TGCGCCAGCAGCCAAGGGGACAGCGTCCTCTATGGCTACACCTTC
v_call: TRBV18; clone_size: .; j_call: TRBJ2-5; d_call: .; cdr3_aa: CASSQGIQETQYF; cdr3_nt: TGTGCCAGCTCTCAGGGGATCCAAGAGACCCAGTACTTC
v_call: TRBV6-5; clone_size: .; j_call: TRBJ2-3; d_call: TRBD2; cdr3_aa: CASSYLAGGITDTQYF; cdr3_nt: TGTGCCAGCAGTTACCTAGCGGGGGGGATCACAGATACGCAGTATTTT
v_call: TRBV30; clone_size: .; j_call: TRBJ2-6; d_call: .; cdr3_aa: CAWSDSSASGANVLTF; cdr3_nt: TGTGCCTGGAGTGACAGCTCCGCCTCTGGGGCCAACGTCCTGACTTTC
v_call: TRBV5-1; clone_size: .; j_call: TRBJ1-1; d_call: TRBD1; cdr3_aa: CASSPRQGVSNTEAFF; cdr3_nt: TGCGCCAGCAGCCCACGACAGGGAGTGTCGAACACTGAAGCTTTCTTT
v_call: TRBV7-3; clone_size: .; j_call: TRBJ2-1; d_call: TRBD2; cdr3_aa: CASSLRPSLRGTDNEQFF; cdr3_nt: TGTGCCAGCAGCTTAAGGCCCTCGTTGCGGGGGACTGACAATGAGCAGTTCTTC
v_call: TRBV6-7; clone_size: .; j_call: TRBJ2-1; d_call: TRBD1; cdr3_aa: CASSPRGQASSYNEQFF; cdr3_nt: TGTGCCAGCAGCCCCCGGGGACAGGCAAGCTCCTACAATGAGCAGTTCTTC
v_call: TRBV7-9; clone_size: once; j_call: TRBJ2-5; d_call: TRBD1; cdr3_aa: CASSLGTGQVSSETQYF; cdr3_nt: TGTGCCAGCAGCTTGGGCACGGGACAGGTTTCGTCCGAGACCCAGTACTTC
v_call: TRBV4-2; clone_size: few; j_call: TRBJ2-7; d_call: TRBD2; cdr3_aa: CASSQGTGGLPYEQYF; cdr3_nt: TGTGCCAGCAGCCAAGGTACGGGGGGATTGCCCTACGAGCAGTACTTC
v_call: TRBV19; clone_size: .; j_call: TRBJ2-2; d_call: TRBD2; cdr3_aa: CASSIILAGGPGELFF; cdr3_nt: TGTGCCAGTAGTATAATCCTAGCGGGGGGACCAGGGGAGCTGTTTTTT